This TCR beta chain was sequenced in a study of neoadjuvant anti-PD-1 for oral cavity cancer. Overall study: Patients without progression got a fourth dose around day 43.

General study results and limits: Pretreatment Treg/Th17 ratio correlated inversely with post-treatment tumor clonality. With three patients per group, TCR findings need larger cohorts.

Blood cells were analyzed directly, without culture or expansion. About this clone: What it recognizes is unknown.

The V gene's germline CDR1 is SGHRS and CDR2 YFSETQ. V dropped 0 bases and J dropped 14 bases, with 15 bases sitting between them. The CDR3 has 14 residues. TCRdb's table, derived via immunoSEQ multiplex PCR, lists solely in-frame clones and lacks some. This table has about 12,000 clones, over 60% appearing once. The sequence was obtained from a person aged 35 to 85 with oral cavity squamous cell carcinoma. This specimen consisted of PBMCs, obtained before nivolumab (anti-PD-1) treatment. The rearrangement joins TRBV5-1 to TRBJ1-6; D is possibly TRBD1 (6 bases). The CDR3 loop reads CASSLVSRQVALHF. The CDR3 region has the DNA TGCGCCAGCAGCTTGGTTTCCCGACAGGTAGCCCTCCACTTT.